The 27 T cell receptor beta chains below all came from one sample that was sequenced in a study of shared clonotypes between healthy human individuals. Sequencing was performed with immunoSEQ multiplex PCR; in TCRdb, only in-frame clones are kept and a portion is missing. This table has hundreds of thousands of clones, about 80% appearing once. The specimen sequenced was PBMCs. These receptors originate from a woman aged 40 to 55 in good health. Some clones in this sample may be carry-over from other donors' samples.

This sequence joins TRBV5-1 and TRBJ2-1, with 12 bases identical to TRBD2. This CDR3 has 16 amino acids. Germline V gene data show CDR1 as SGHRS and CDR2 as YFSETQ. V gave up 6 bases and J gave up 4 bases; unmatched junction bases: 8. In DNA, the CDR3 is TGCGCCAGCACCCCCGGGACTAGCGGGCTATACAATGAGCAGTTCTTC. It is translated as CASTPGTSGLYNEQFF.

The chain couples TRBV10-3 to TRBJ1-5, with TRBD1 as a possible D gene (5 bases). Deletions cut 4 bases from V and 2 bases from J, with 9 bases between. In germline, CDR1 is ENHRY, CDR2 SYGVKD. The CDR3 is made up of 14 amino acids. CDR3 DNA sequence: TGTGCCATCAGTGCGGGGGAACGCAATCAGCCCCAGCATTTT. Its protein product is CAISAGERNQPQHF.

The chain couples TRBV7-2 to TRBJ2-3, with 8 positions matching TRBD2. CDR3 length: 16 residues. Germline V gives CDR1 SGHTA, CDR2 FQGNSA. Trimming at V came to 1 base and at J to 1 base, leaving 4 bases not matched to a gene. CDR3 in DNA: TGTGCCAGCAGCTTAGTGGGGCGGGAGGGCACAGATACGCAGTATTTT. As protein: CASSLVGREGTDTQYF.

The gene calls are TRBV15 and TRBJ2-3; D uncertain. From germline, CDR1 is LNHNV and CDR2 YYDKDF (reference sequence). Trimming pared 3 bases from V and 4 bases from J, leaving 11 bases between. This CDR3 is built from 14 residues. The CDR3 loop is CATSRPLGSDTQYF. The CDR3, as DNA: TGTGCCACCAGCAGGCCCTTGGGTTCAGATACGCAGTATTTT.

The J gene is TRBJ2-3, the V gene TRBV13; a possible D gene is TRBD2 (6 bases). Trimming shortened V by 0 bases and J by 1 base, and 11 bases separated the two germline ends. CDR3 size: 16 residues. Germline V gene data show CDR1 as PRHDT and CDR2 as FYEKMQ (reference sequence). CDR3 coding DNA: TGTGCCAGCAGCTTAGGGGTAGCGGACCGCACAGATACGCAGTATTTT. Translation gives CASSLGVADRTDTQYF. Drawing the rest from reference TRBV13 and TRBJ2-3, the complete variable domain is AAGVIQSPRHLIKEKRETATLKCYPIPRHDTVYWYQQGPGQDPQFLISFYEKMQSDKGSIPDRFSAQQFSDYHSELNMSSLELGDSALYFCASSLGVADRTDTQYFGPGTRLTVL.

A word on this clone: One end of the junction does not line up with germline, which may come from a read error. The sample holds other DNA sequences that translate to the same CDR3. J is TRBJ1-1 and V is TRBV7-8; D gene unclear. The CDR3 sequence is 13 residues long. Germline V gene sequence: CDR1 SGHVS, CDR2 FQNEAQ. CDR3 in amino acids: CASSLVAGTEAFF. The CDR3 bases are TGTGCCAGCAGCTTAGTTGCGGGCACTGAAGCCTTCTTT.

The rearrangement links TRBV27 to TRBJ2-7; D perhaps matches TRBD2 (7 bases). This CDR3 has 13 residues. Trimming left V 0 bases short and J 11 bases short, with 14 bases between. The germline CDR1 and CDR2 sequences are MNHEY and SMNVEV (reference sequence). This CDR3 is CASSLSLRGQEYF. As DNA, the CDR3 is TGTGCCAGCAGTTTATCGTTGCGGGGGCAGGAGTACTTC.

V gene TRBV28 combines with J gene TRBJ2-1; tentatively, D is TRBD2 (5 bases). From germline, CDR1 is MDHEN and CDR2 SYDVKM. Trimming stripped 6 bases from V and 14 bases from J, with 14 bases between. This CDR3 is built from 11 residues. CDR3 region: CASRSDYLEFF. The CDR3 DNA is TGTGCCAGCAGATCCGACTACCTGGAGTTCTTC.

V usage is TRBV7-2 and J usage is TRBJ1-3; D is ambiguous. V lost 1 base and J lost 0, with 4 bases in between. Germline CDR1 is SGHTA and CDR2 is FQGNSA. The CDR3 is 14 amino acids. The CDR3 region is CASSLDSSGNTIYF. In DNA form, the CDR3 reads TGTGCCAGCAGCTTAGACAGCTCTGGAAACACCATATATTTT.

The chain couples TRBV5-1 to TRBJ1-4, with D maybe TRBD1 (5 bases). The V end lost 1 base, the J end lost 3 bases, and 7 bases lay between the germline ends. The germline gives CDR1 SGHRS, CDR2 YFSETQ. The CDR3 totals 14 residues. The CDR3 is CASSLLQANEKLFF. The CDR3 DNA follows: TGCGCCAGCAGCTTGCTACAGGCTAATGAAAAACTGTTTTTT.

This sequence joins TRBV14 and TRBJ2-6, with D perhaps TRBD1 or TRBD2 (6 bases each). Germline lookup yields CDR1 SGHDN and CDR2 FVKESK. The V end was cut by 0 bases, the J end by 4 bases, with 10 bases between. The CDR3 is made up of 16 amino acids. The chain's CDR3 is CASSQERGAGANVLTF. CDR3 DNA sequence: TGTGCCAGCAGCCAAGAGAGGGGGGCCGGGGCCAACGTCCTGACTTTC.

V usage is TRBV7-9 and J usage is TRBJ1-3; TRBD1 matches 9 bases. The trim removed 4 bases at V and 4 bases at J, leaving 8 bases unmatched. Germline V gene data show CDR1 as SEHNR and CDR2 as FQNEAQ (reference sequence). The CDR3 sequence is 16 residues long. CDR3 loop: CASSSTGQGSGNTIYF. In DNA, the CDR3 is TGTGCCAGCAGCTCAACGGGACAGGGTTCGGGAAACACCATATATTTT.

The chain carries TRBV13 and TRBJ2-3; a possible D gene is TRBD1 (6 bases). The V and J ends lost 1 base and 0 bases respectively, with 11 bases between them. The CDR3 covers 16 residues. Looked up from germline, CDR1 is PRHDT and CDR2 is FYEKMQ (reference sequence). The CDR3 region is CASSLESGHSTDTQYF. In DNA form, the CDR3 reads TGTGCCAGCAGCTTAGAGTCGGGACATAGCACAGATACGCAGTATTTT.

The rearrangement links TRBV5-1 to TRBJ2-7; 10 bases fit TRBD1. The CDR3 covers 13 residues. Looked up from germline, CDR1 is SGHRS and CDR2 is YFSETQ. The junction had 7 bases not matched to a gene; V was cut back by 2 bases and J by 11 bases. The chain's CDR3 is CASSLILGTGEYF. The CDR3 nucleotides are TGCGCCAGCAGCTTAATCCTGGGGACAGGGGAGTACTTC. Full variable domain (outside the CDR3, taken from reference TRBV5-1 and TRBJ2-7): KAGVTQTPRYLIKTRGQQVTLSCSPISGHRSVSWYQQTPGQGLQFLFEYFSETQRNKGNFPGRFSGRQFSNSRSEMNVSTLELGDSALYLCASSLILGTGEYFGPGTRLTVT.

This rearrangement joins TRBV9 to TRBJ2-3; D uncertain. The CDR3 consists of 12 residues. Germline CDR1 is SGDLS and CDR2 is YYNGEE. V was pared by 4 bases and J by 6 bases, with 9 bases between. The CDR3 loop reads CASSQEGDTQYF. The CDR3 bases are TGTGCCAGCAGCCAAGAAGGGGATACGCAGTATTTT.

V is TRBV28 and J is TRBJ2-7, with D possibly matching TRBD2 (6 bases). This CDR3 is built from 14 residues. Trimming took 7 bases from V and 4 from J, leaving 17 bases between them. Per germline, CDR1 MDHEN and CDR2 SYDVKM. The CDR3 loop is CASTRAGSSYEQYF. The CDR3 DNA sequence: TGTGCCAGCACCCGAGCGGGTTCTTCTTACGAGCAGTACTTC.

The chain is built from TRBV28 and TRBJ1-2; perhaps TRBD1 as D (5 bases). The V gene lost 0 bases and the J gene lost 5 bases, with 19 bases spanning the gap. In germline, CDR1 is MDHEN, CDR2 SYDVKM. The CDR3 covers 17 residues. CDR3 region: CASSLWAGSDLGYGYTF. For the CDR3, the DNA is TGTGCCAGCAGTTTATGGGCAGGGTCGGACCTGGGGTATGGCTACACCTTC.

This clone is a singleton in its sample. V usage is TRBV7-9 and J usage is TRBJ2-6, with D possibly being TRBD1 (6 bases). The germline V gene encodes CDR1 SEHNR and CDR2 FQNEAQ (reference sequence). The CDR3 extends over 16 amino acids. V was cut by 5 bases and J by 2 bases, with 13 bases left in between. CDR3: CASSPTGSAGANVLTF. DNA for the CDR3: TGTGCCAGCAGCCCGACAGGATCGGCTGGGGCCAACGTCCTGACTTTC.

V gene TRBV5-1 combines with J gene TRBJ1-2; weak D call: TRBD1 (6 bases). Trimming cost V 3 bases and J 2 bases, with 11 bases left between them. The length of the CDR3 is 14 residues. Germline V gives CDR1 SGHRS, CDR2 YFSETQ. CDR3 protein: CASSWGTPNYGYTF. CDR3 sequence (DNA): TGCGCCAGCAGCTGGGGGACACCAAACTATGGCTACACCTTC.

This clone was detected once. A much bigger clone sits one base away, suggesting this may be a read error. The CDR3 loop is CASSESSHEQYF. The CDR3 DNA is TGTGCCAGCAGTGAGTCCTCCCACGAGCAGTACTTC. J is TRBJ2-7 and V is TRBV2; D is uncertain. Germline loops: CDR1 SNHLY, CDR2 FYNNEI. CDR3 length: 12 amino acids.

This rearrangement joins TRBV10-2 to TRBJ2-7; 7 bases line up with TRBD1. From germline, CDR1 is WSHSY and CDR2 SAAADI. J gave up 0 bases and V 1 base, and 9 bases lay outside the gene matches. This CDR3 contains 17 residues. The CDR3 region has the DNA TGCGCCAGCAGTGAGTTACAATGGGGGACAGTCTCCTACGAGCAGTACTTC. As protein: CASSELQWGTVSYEQYF.

This clone was counted a single time. This sequence joins TRBV11-2 and TRBJ2-5; no reliable D call. Trimming cost V 2 bases and J 4 bases, with 17 bases left between them. CDR1 and CDR2 from the germline V gene are SGHAT and FQNNGV. There are 16 residues in the CDR3. CDR3: CASSLNGGPAGETQYF. CDR3 sequence (DNA): TGTGCCAGCAGCTTAAACGGCGGCCCTGCCGGAGAGACCCAGTACTTC.

This chain uses TRBV11-2 with TRBJ2-7; 7 nucleotides align to TRBD1. The germline V gene encodes CDR1 SGHAT and CDR2 FQNNGV. This CDR3 has 14 residues. The V and J ends lost 5 bases and 3 bases, in that order; junction bases with no gene match: 7. Here the CDR3 DNA reads TGTGCCAGCAGCCCCTTCACAGGGGACTACGAGCAGTACTTC. The encoded protein is CASSPFTGDYEQYF.

V and J are TRBV6-6 and TRBJ1-5; D not certain. V shed 4 bases and J shed 5 bases, with 12 bases lying between them. In germline, CDR1 is MNHNY, CDR2 SVGAGI (reference sequence). This CDR3 has 14 amino acids. The CDR3 DNA follows: TGTGCCAGCAGTTTCAACTCCGGGGATCAGCCCCAGCATTTT. This codes for CASSFNSGDQPQHF.

The chain links TRBV6-1 to TRBJ1-5; D gene unclear. Germline lookup yields CDR1 MNHNS and CDR2 SASEGT. The CDR3 is 13 amino acids. The V gene lost 5 bases and the J gene lost 0 bases, with 5 bases spanning the gap. CDR3 sequence (DNA): TGTGCCAGCAGTAAGTTTAGCAATCAGCCCCAGCATTTT. Protein product: CASSKFSNQPQHF.

The chain joins TRBV6-1 to TRBJ2-7; 10 bases line up with TRBD1. This CDR3 has 14 amino acids. Germline CDR1 and CDR2: MNHNS and SASEGT. The V segment lost 6 bases and the J segment 1 base; nucleotides outside the gene matches: 3. The CDR3 loop reads CASRGQGVSYEQYF. CDR3 DNA: TGTGCCAGCAGAGGACAGGGGGTTTCCTACGAGCAGTACTTC.

This clone was seen a single time. The chain employs TRBV29-1 and TRBJ1-2; D call uncertain. The V gene lost 4 bases and the J gene lost 4 bases, with 13 bases spanning the gap. This CDR3 is 13 amino acids long. Per the germline V gene, CDR1 is SQVTM and CDR2 is ANQGSEA. CDR3 in amino acids: CSVGLLVPYGYTF. The CDR3 coding sequence is TGCAGCGTTGGACTTCTCGTCCCCTATGGCTACACCTTC.